The subject of this entry is one T cell receptor (beta chain). Antigen: not known. The sample originates from a study of metastatic and nonmetastatic thyroid tumors. About the study: Malignant thyroid and benign thyroid patients provided blood and tumor or nodule tissue whose repertoires were compared.

Original processing notes: Using the CDR3 differences seen across clinicopathological groups, the authors built a distant-metastasis classifier for papillary thyroid cancer, which was meant to discriminate distant-metastatic patients. TCRdb re-processed the PCR reads through MiXCR. What appears here as the V and J calls and clone size reflects TCRdb's work, not the paper's. Of 30,000 to 40,000 clones in the sample, about a sixth were seen once. Study results and limitations: Benign nodules were reported to have significantly lower TCR beta diversity than malignant thyroid tumors, in blood and tumor.

Germline V gene data show CDR1 as MDHEN and CDR2 as SYDVKM. CDR3 size: 13 residues. The V gene lost 7 bases and the J gene lost 14 bases, with 23 bases spanning the gap. Each patient came to thyroid surgery without any prior treatment (of any kind). The specimen was blood. This sequence was found in a male donor with papillary thyroid cancer or a benign thyroid nodule (not recorded which). Some clones in this sample may be carry-over from other donors' samples. This chain links TRBV28 with TRBJ1-2; D gene uncertain. The DNA for the CDR3 is TGTGCCAGCATGTATTCGACCTCGGGTGCTTGTACCTTC. It specifies CASMYSTSGACTF.